Listed below are T cell receptor beta chains from one sample, sequenced in a study of molecular identifiers for immune sequencing clone quantification. Each CDR3 protein is one row after TCRdb ran MiXCR on the PCR reads. The profile covers about 500,000 distinct CDR3 sequences, with roughly a fifth appearing a single time and about 0.8% taken by the ten largest. Material: naive CD8+ T cells from blood, with Jurkat cell RNA spiked in. The receptors were gathered from a human donor in good health. Some libraries in this study had Jurkat cell RNA spiked in. The CDR3 runs from the conserved cysteine through the conserved F or W. The D gene is left open where the match is weak. Clone size is not always given. Where it is, it says once, few, many or a class for expanded clones.

v_gene,len,j_gene,abundance,d_gene,CDR3aa,CDR3nt
TRBV20-1,17,TRBJ2-7,few,TRBD1,CSAYSGGTGGVSYEQYF,TGCAGTGCTTATTCAGGAGGAACAGGGGGTGTTTCCTACGAGCAGTACTTC
TRBV6-5,18,TRBJ2-3,many,TRBD2,CASSYLPGTSGYTDTQYF,TGTGCCAGCAGTTATCTCCCCGGTACTAGCGGATACACAGATACGCAGTATTTT
TRBV10-3,14,TRBJ2-7,few,TRBD2,CAISESSGSREQYF,TGTGCCATCAGTGAGTCTAGCGGGAGCCGCGAGCAGTACTTC
TRBV5-1,15,TRBJ2-7,-,-,CASSLDYGSSYEQYF,TGCGCCAGCAGCTTGGATTACGGGAGCTCCTACGAGCAGTACTTC
TRBV7-9,15,TRBJ2-7,few,-,CASSPPQGQGYEQYF,TGTGCCAGCAGCCCCCCACAGGGACAAGGGTACGAGCAGTACTTC
TRBV6-5,13,TRBJ1-5,-,TRBD1,CASSYRGLESQHF,TGTGCCAGCTCCTACAGGGGGCTGGAGTCCCAGCATTTT
TRBV5-6,15,TRBJ2-2,few,TRBD1,CASSLSGQGAGELFF,TGTGCCAGCAGCTTGAGCGGACAGGGGGCCGGGGAGCTGTTTTTT
TRBV20-1,11,TRBJ2-3,many,-,CSARDTDTQYF,TGCAGTGCTAGGGATACAGATACGCAGTATTTT
TRBV7-9,15,TRBJ2-7,few,-,CASSLVPGNSYEQYF,TGTGCCAGCAGCTTAGTACCAGGGAACTCTTACGAGCAGTACTTC
TRBV27,19,TRBJ2-7,few,TRBD2,CASSPGLAGGRLGRYEQYF,TGTGCCAGCAGTCCCGGACTAGCGGGAGGTCGACTAGGTAGATACGAGCAGTACTTC
TRBV28,16,TRBJ2-7,-,TRBD2,CASRGDSSGRAYEQYF,TGTGCCAGCAGGGGGGATTCAAGCGGGAGGGCCTACGAGCAGTACTTC
TRBV27,19,TRBJ2-3,-,-,CASTVRTEAGVRVTDTQYF,TGTGCCAGCACCGTCAGGACCGAAGCGGGTGTGAGAGTGACTGATACGCAGTATTTT
TRBV4-3,15,TRBJ2-7,-,-,CASSHTTGSSYEQYF,TGCGCCAGCAGCCACACGACGGGGAGCTCCTACGAGCAGTACTTC
TRBV27,13,TRBJ1-4,few,-,CASRGVGGEKLFF,TGTGCCAGCAGGGGTGTGGGAGGGGAAAAACTGTTTTTT
TRBV20-1,16,TRBJ2-7,many,TRBD1,CSAVPGTGNWGAEQYF,TGCAGTGCTGTTCCCGGGACAGGTAATTGGGGTGCCGAGCAGTACTTC
TRBV12-3/TRBV12-4,16,TRBJ2-2,few,TRBD1,CASSADRGGGTGELFF,TGTGCCAGCAGTGCCGACAGGGGAGGTGGCACCGGGGAGCTGTTTTTT
TRBV27,16,TRBJ1-4,few,-,CASSLYPGAANEKLFF,TGTGCCAGCAGTTTATACCCAGGGGCGGCTAATGAAAAACTGTTTTTT
TRBV5-1,17,TRBJ2-5,many,TRBD2,CASSPSSGTTFQETQYF,TGCGCCAGCAGCCCGTCTTCCGGGACTACCTTCCAAGAGACCCAGTACTTC
TRBV27,16,TRBJ2-4,few,-,CASSLSHGAFLNIQYF,TGTGCCAGCAGTTTAAGCCACGGGGCTTTTTTAAACATTCAGTACTTC
TRBV7-9,13,TRBJ2-7,-,-,CASSPSAAYEQYF,TGTGCCAGCAGCCCATCGGCGGCCTACGAGCAGTACTTC
TRBV6-2/TRBV6-3,12,TRBJ1-1,-,-,CASSYQVTEAFF,TGTGCCAGCAGTTACCAGGTTACTGAAGCTTTCTTT
TRBV9,16,TRBJ2-1,-,TRBD1,CASSEERDSSYNEQFF,TGTGCCAGCAGCGAAGAGAGGGACAGCTCCTACAATGAGCAGTTCTTC
TRBV29-1,13,TRBJ2-7,few,TRBD2,CSVETSETYEQYF,TGCAGCGTAGAGACTAGCGAAACCTACGAGCAGTACTTC
TRBV6-6,12,TRBJ2-1,many,-,CASSPTYNEQFF,TGTGCCAGCAGTCCAACCTACAATGAGCAGTTCTTC
TRBV19,12,TRBJ1-2,few,-,CASSIGLDGYTF,TGTGCCAGTAGTATAGGACTGGATGGCTACACCTTC
TRBV4-1,16,TRBJ1-1,-,TRBD1,CASRDRGTTMGTEAFF,TGCGCCAGCCGAGACAGGGGGACCACGATGGGGACTGAAGCTTTCTTT
TRBV28,14,TRBJ1-5,few,-,CASSLEILNQPQHF,TGTGCCAGCAGTCTGGAGATCTTAAATCAGCCCCAGCATTTT
TRBV3-1,16,TRBJ1-1,many,-,CASSQEPPGTNTEAFF,TGTGCCAGCAGCCAAGAGCCTCCCGGGACGAACACTGAAGCTTTCTTT
TRBV24-1,13,TRBJ2-1,-,-,CATTPGGEDEQFF,TGTGCCACCACGCCAGGGGGGGAAGATGAGCAGTTCTTC
TRBV4-3,14,TRBJ2-7,many,-,CASSQGDVSYEQYF,TGCGCCAGCAGCCAAGGGGACGTATCCTACGAGCAGTACTTC
TRBV18,16,TRBJ1-3,-,TRBD1,CASSPYEDRMENTIYF,TGTGCCAGCTCACCATACGAGGACAGGATGGAAAACACCATATATTTT
TRBV30,14,TRBJ2-7,many,-,CAWSVKGVPYEQYF,TGTGCCTGGAGTGTTAAGGGAGTCCCCTACGAGCAGTACTTC
TRBV5-3,15,TRBJ2-7,-,-,CASSFFLGGSYEQYF,TGTGCCAGCAGCTTTTTTTTGGGGGGATCCTACGAGCAGTACTTC
TRBV4-3,16,TRBJ1-1,many,TRBD1,CASSQDRTGGLPEAFF,TGCGCCAGCAGCCAAGATCGGACAGGGGGCTTACCTGAAGCTTTCTTT
TRBV12-3/TRBV12-4,16,TRBJ1-2,few,-,CASSFTWDKALYGYTF,TGTGCCAGCAGTTTCACCTGGGACAAGGCCCTCTATGGCTACACCTTC
TRBV19,13,TRBJ2-7,few,-,CASSMAGAYEQYF,TGTGCCAGTAGTATGGCCGGGGCCTACGAGCAGTACTTC
TRBV6-6,16,TRBJ1-5,few,TRBD1,CASSSPDRGANQPQHF,TGTGCCAGCAGTTCCCCGGACAGGGGGGCCAATCAGCCCCAGCATTTT
TRBV5-4,14,TRBJ2-4,many,TRBD1,CASSPTGDKNIQYF,TGTGCCAGCAGCCCGACAGGGGACAAAAACATTCAGTACTTC
TRBV27,14,TRBJ2-7,many,TRBD1,CASSLRYRGNEQYF,TGTGCCAGCAGTTTACGTTACAGGGGGAATGAGCAGTACTTC
TRBV7-9,15,TRBJ2-7,-,TRBD2,CASSPHPGGVNEQYF,TGTGCCAGCAGTCCTCATCCGGGGGGAGTAAACGAGCAGTACTTC
TRBV7-9,16,TRBJ2-3,-,TRBD2,CASSLFGGGVTDTQYF,TGTGCCAGCAGCTTGTTTGGCGGGGGGGTAACAGATACGCAGTATTTT
TRBV4-3,15,TRBJ1-1,few,-,CASSQDTWRNTEAFF,TGCGCCAGCAGCCAAGATACGTGGAGAAACACTGAAGCTTTCTTT
TRBV25-1,12,TRBJ2-1,few,-,CASSESGVPQFF,TGTGCCAGCAGTGAATCCGGAGTCCCCCAGTTCTTC
TRBV19,14,TRBJ1-1,few,-,CASSRGGTNTEAFF,TGTGCCAGTAGTAGGGGGGGGACGAACACTGAAGCTTTCTTT
TRBV12-3/TRBV12-4,14,TRBJ2-2,many,-,CASSLSQNTGELFF,TGTGCCAGCAGTTTATCACAAAACACCGGGGAGCTGTTTTTT
TRBV5-6,15,TRBJ1-3,many,-,CASSYRVQTGNTIYF,TGTGCCAGCAGCTACAGGGTCCAAACTGGAAACACCATATATTTT
TRBV12-5,13,TRBJ2-5,-,-,CASGHGMEETQYF,TGTGCTAGTGGCCACGGGATGGAGGAGACCCAGTACTTC
TRBV7-2,15,TRBJ2-3,many,TRBD2,CASSLGLAVTDTQYF,TGTGCCAGCAGCTTAGGACTAGCGGTCACAGATACGCAGTATTTT
TRBV28,19,TRBJ2-3,many,TRBD2,CASSPATLGTSGSSDTQYF,TGTGCCAGCAGTCCGGCTACTTTGGGGACTAGCGGGAGTTCAGATACGCAGTATTTT
TRBV6-5,16,TRBJ2-6,few,-,CASTPGRLSGANVLTF,TGTGCCAGCACCCCTGGGCGACTCTCTGGGGCCAACGTCCTGACTTTC
TRBV20-1,16,TRBJ1-5,many,TRBD1,CSARGLETGGNQPQHF,TGCAGTGCTAGAGGTTTGGAGACAGGGGGCAATCAGCCCCAGCATTTT
TRBV28,17,TRBJ2-3,few,TRBD2,CASSFRRTSGRWDTQYF,TGTGCCAGCAGTTTCCGACGGACTAGCGGGAGATGGGATACGCAGTATTTT
TRBV7-2,15,TRBJ2-7,-,-,CASSSVWVSSYEQYF,TGTGCCAGCAGCTCAGTTTGGGTAAGCTCCTACGAGCAGTACTTC
TRBV11-1,15,TRBJ2-3,many,TRBD1,CASSFQDRGTDTQYF,TGTGCCAGCAGCTTCCAGGACAGGGGGACAGATACGCAGTATTTT
TRBV19,13,TRBJ2-7,many,-,CASSPAELYEQYF,TGTGCCAGTAGTCCGGCCGAGCTTTACGAGCAGTACTTC